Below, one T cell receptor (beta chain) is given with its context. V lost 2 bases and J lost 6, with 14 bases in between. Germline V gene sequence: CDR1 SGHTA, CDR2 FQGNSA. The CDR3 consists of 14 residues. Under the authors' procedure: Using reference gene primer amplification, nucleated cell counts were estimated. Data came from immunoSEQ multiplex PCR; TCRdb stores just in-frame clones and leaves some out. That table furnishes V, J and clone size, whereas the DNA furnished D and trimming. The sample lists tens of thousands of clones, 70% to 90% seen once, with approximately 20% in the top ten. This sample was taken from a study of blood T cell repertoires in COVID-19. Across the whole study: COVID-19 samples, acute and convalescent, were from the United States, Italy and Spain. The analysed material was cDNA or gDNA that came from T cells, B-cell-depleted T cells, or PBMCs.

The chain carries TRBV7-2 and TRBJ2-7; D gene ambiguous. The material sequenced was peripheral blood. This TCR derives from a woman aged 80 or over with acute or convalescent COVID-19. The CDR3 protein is CASSLSRHVFEQYF. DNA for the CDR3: TGTGCCAGCAGCTTATCCCGACACGTATTCGAGCAGTACTTC.